The 24 T cell receptor beta chains below all came from one sample that was sequenced in a study of tumor-infiltrating lymphocytes in localized non-small cell lung cancer. TCRdb keeps only in-frame clones here, not all; method: immunoSEQ multiplex PCR. The sample lists roughly 13,000 clones, around 75% occurring once. Sequencing used lung tumor tissue. Receptors originate from a human donor with non-small cell lung cancer.

The genes are TRBV5-1 and TRBJ2-7; D is perhaps TRBD1 (6 bases). The V gene lost 1 base and the J gene lost 7 bases, with 12 bases spanning the gap. This CDR3 has 13 residues. Germline CDR1 SGHRS, CDR2 YFSETQ. The CDR3: CASSLSGQTEQYF. The CDR3 DNA follows: TGCGCCAGCAGCTTGAGTGGACAGACTGAGCAGTACTTC.

The V and J genes are TRBV11-2 and TRBJ2-7, with 9 bases that match TRBD2. The V segment lost 1 base and the J segment 0 bases; nucleotides outside the gene matches: 1. The germline CDR1 and CDR2 sequences are SGHAT and FQNNGV. The CDR3 is 15 residues long. The CDR3 DNA is TGTGCCAGCAGCTTAGTAGCGGGGGCCTCCTACGAGCAGTACTTC. Protein: CASSLVAGASYEQYF.

The chain has TRBV19 and TRBJ2-1; D is uncertain. This CDR3 contains 16 residues. Trimming took 1 base from V and 0 from J, leaving 10 bases between them. Germline loops: CDR1 LNHDA, CDR2 SQIVND (reference sequence). CDR3 sequence reads: CASSIVGISSYNEQFF. CDR3 sequence (DNA): TGTGCCAGTAGTATAGTTGGGATAAGCTCCTACAATGAGCAGTTCTTC.

The chain employs TRBV10-2 and TRBJ2-7; 9 nucleotides line up with TRBD1. The CDR3 consists of 14 residues. V trimming: 6 bases; J trimming: 9 bases; junction bases outside the gene matches: 12. Germline loops: CDR1 WSHSY, CDR2 SAAADI. The CDR3 loop is CASSLRDRARAQYF. The CDR3 coding sequence is TGCGCCAGCAGCCTCCGGGACAGGGCAAGGGCGCAGTACTTC.

The chain carries TRBV14 and TRBJ1-1; D is possibly TRBD1 (6 bases). This CDR3 has 18 residues. Between the trimmed V and J ends, which lost 4 bases and 4 bases, there was a span of 25 bases. In germline, CDR1 is SGHDN, CDR2 FVKESK. CDR3 nucleotide sequence: TGTGCCAGCAGCCGAACGCGGGGCAGGGGCGCCTTTTTCACTGAAGCTTTCTTT. Translated: CASSRTRGRGAFFTEAFF.

The chain joins TRBV18 to TRBJ2-1; tentatively, D is TRBD1 (6 bases). CDR3 length: 14 residues. V was pared by 0 bases and J by 7 bases, with 10 bases between. Germline V gene sequence: CDR1 KGHSH, CDR2 LQKENI. The CDR3 spells CASSPPGASNEQFF. The CDR3 DNA follows: TGTGCCAGCTCACCACCGGGGGCCTCAAATGAGCAGTTCTTC.

This sequence joins TRBV10-1 and TRBJ2-3; 11 nucleotides line up with TRBD2. Germline V lookup: CDR1 WNHNN, CDR2 SYGVQD (reference sequence). V gave up 6 bases and J gave up 5 bases; unmatched junction bases: 7. This CDR3 has 15 amino acids. CDR3 sequence reads: CASSHTSGRKDTQYF. The CDR3 coding sequence is TGCGCCAGCAGCCATACTAGCGGGAGAAAAGATACGCAGTATTTT.

The chain recombines TRBV5-4 with TRBJ2-5; 12 bases line up with TRBD1. V shed 3 bases and J 5 bases; nucleotides not matched to a gene: 5. The CDR3 is 15 amino acids. Germline CDR1 reads SGHNT; CDR2 reads YYREEE (reference sequence). The CDR3 region is CASSWGQGARETQYF. The CDR3 coding sequence is TGTGCCAGCAGCTGGGGACAGGGGGCCCGGGAGACCCAGTACTTC.

The rearrangement uses TRBV7-9 and TRBJ2-1; 14 nucleotides match TRBD2. This CDR3 is built from 17 residues. The germline V gene has CDR1 SEHNR and CDR2 FQNEAQ (reference sequence). V was clipped by 6 bases and J by 4 bases; unmatched bases: 8. The DNA of the CDR3 is TGTGCCAGCAGATACGGACTAGCGGGGGGTGTTTACAATGAGCAGTTCTTC. It is translated as CASRYGLAGGVYNEQFF.

This chain joins TRBV30 and TRBJ2-5, with D perhaps assigned TRBD1 or TRBD2 (5 bases each). The DNA end lines up better with TRBJ2-7; the J call may be wrong. This CDR3 has 13 residues. Germline lookup yields CDR1 GTSNPN and CDR2 SVGIG (reference sequence). The CDR3 region has the DNA TGTGCCTGGACAAACGGGGCGTCCTACGAGCAGTACTTC. Protein product: CAWTNGASYEQYF.

The V gene is TRBV18, the J gene TRBJ2-3, with D perhaps TRBD2 (5 bases). The V and J ends lost 8 bases and 6 bases respectively, with 18 bases between them. In germline, CDR1 is KGHSH, CDR2 LQKENI. The CDR3 contains 14 residues. CDR3 sequence (DNA): TGTGCCAGCCGAAGTGGCGGGTCCCGGGATACGCAGTATTTT. Encoded protein: CASRSGGSRDTQYF.

Only one count was recorded for this clone. The chain carries TRBV5-6 and TRBJ2-7; 7 nucleotides match TRBD2. The CDR3 spans 17 residues. The germline V gene encodes CDR1 SGHDT and CDR2 YYEEEE. J was trimmed by 6 bases and V by 2 bases; bases with no gene match: 17. The CDR3 bases are TGTGCCAGCAGCTTACGGCGACCGGGCGGGAGACGGGTCGAGCAGTACTTC. Its translation: CASSLRRPGGRRVEQYF.

V and J are TRBV28 and TRBJ1-3; possibly TRBD1 for D (6 bases). CDR1 and CDR2 (germline): MDHEN, SYDVKM. Between the trimmed V and J ends, which lost 6 bases and 4 bases, there was a span of 16 bases. The length of the CDR3 is 15 residues. The CDR3 protein is CASSRPGHRGNTIYF. CDR3 nucleotides: TGTGCCAGCAGCCGACCGGGACACCGAGGAAACACCATATATTTT.

The chain recombines TRBV29-1 with TRBJ2-5; TRBD2 agrees at 11 bases. Germline lookup yields CDR1 SQVTM and CDR2 ANQGSEA. J was trimmed by 1 base and V by 3 bases; bases with no gene match: 4. The CDR3 has 15 residues. The CDR3 here is CSVDTSGSLQETQYF. The CDR3 nucleotides are TGCAGCGTTGATACTAGCGGGAGCCTCCAAGAGACCCAGTACTTC.

The chain uses TRBV5-1 and TRBJ2-5; 8 nucleotides align to TRBD2. CDR1 and CDR2 (germline): SGHRS, YFSETQ. V lost 3 bases, J lost 0 bases, and 4 bases stayed unmatched. The CDR3 runs to 15 residues. CDR3 DNA sequence: TGCGCCAGCAGCTATAGCGGGGAGTACCAAGAGACCCAGTACTTC. It codes for CASSYSGEYQETQYF. Based on the CDR3 plus reference TRBV5-1 and TRBJ2-5, the full variable domain is KAGVTQTPRYLIKTRGQQVTLSCSPISGHRSVSWYQQTPGQGLQFLFEYFSETQRNKGNFPGRFSGRQFSNSRSEMNVSTLELGDSALYLCASSYSGEYQETQYFGPGTRLLVL.

In this sample, this clone turned up once. The J gene is TRBJ1-4, the V gene TRBV18; the D is unclear. Trimming removed 4 bases at V and 0 bases at J, with 15 bases between. Germline V gene lookup returns CDR1 KGHSH and CDR2 LQKENI. This CDR3 has 17 amino acids. CDR3 residues: CASSRWSLQSTNEKLFF. CDR3 nucleotides: TGTGCCAGCTCACGGTGGAGCCTACAGTCAACTAATGAAAAACTGTTTTTT.

The chain recombines TRBV28 with TRBJ2-6, with 7 bases identical to TRBD2. This CDR3 region has 15 residues. Germline V gene sequence: CDR1 MDHEN, CDR2 SYDVKM. The trim removed 7 bases at V and 0 bases at J, leaving 3 bases unmatched. In DNA form, the CDR3 reads TGTGCCAGCATGGGAGGGAGCTCTGGGGCCAACGTCCTGACTTTC. This sequence encodes CASMGGSSGANVLTF.

This chain joins TRBV7-9 and TRBJ1-1; no definite D call. This CDR3 comprises 13 residues. Germline CDR1 SEHNR, CDR2 FQNEAQ (reference sequence). V shed 7 bases and J shed 8 bases, with 17 bases lying between them. CDR3 loop: CASNSLRWQEAFF. CDR3 sequence (DNA): TGTGCCAGCAACTCCTTGAGGTGGCAGGAAGCTTTCTTT.

There are a few counts of this clone. This chain joins TRBV10-3 and TRBJ2-5, with 9 positions matching TRBD2. The V gene's germline CDR1 is ENHRY and CDR2 SYGVKD. The CDR3 spans 15 residues. V dropped 4 bases and J dropped 4; count of bases not matched to a gene: 7. The CDR3 DNA sequence: TGTGCCATCAGTGCAAGGGAAGCGGGGGGAGAGACCCAGTACTTC. It specifies CAISAREAGGETQYF.

The chain employs TRBV5-1 and TRBJ2-6; D gene ambiguous. Per the germline V gene, CDR1 is SGHRS and CDR2 is YFSETQ. This CDR3 contains 15 residues. Trimming removed 1 base at V and 4 bases at J, with 9 bases between. The CDR3 here is CASSLYLEGANVLTF. The CDR3 nucleotides read TGCGCCAGCAGCTTGTACCTAGAAGGGGCCAACGTCCTGACTTTC.

The J gene is TRBJ1-2, the V gene TRBV7-8; perhaps TRBD1 as D (6 bases). The CDR3 is 14 amino acids. Trimming stripped 4 bases from V and 3 bases from J, with 12 bases between. Germline V gene data show CDR1 as SGHVS and CDR2 as FQNEAQ. The CDR3 is CASSSRQDYYGYTF. As DNA, the CDR3 is TGTGCCAGCAGCTCCAGACAGGATTACTATGGCTACACCTTC. The full variable domain, in which reference TRBV7-8 and TRBJ1-2 provide the parts outside the CDR3, is GAGVSQSPRYKVAKRGQDVALRCDPISGHVSLFWYQQALGQGPEFLTYFQNEAQLDKSGLPSDRFFAERPEGSVSTLKIQRTQQEDSAVYLCASSSRQDYYGYTFGSGTRLTVV.

The genes are TRBV18 and TRBJ2-1; D gene uncertain. The CDR3 runs to 13 residues. V lost 5 bases to trimming and J lost 3 bases, with 8 bases between them. Looked up from germline, CDR1 is KGHSH and CDR2 is LQKENI. The CDR3 sequence: CASSGNSYNEQFF. The CDR3 region has the DNA TGTGCCAGCTCAGGAAACAGCTACAATGAGCAGTTCTTC.

The chain uses TRBV18 and TRBJ1-2; D remains unclear. Germline values: CDR1 KGHSH, CDR2 LQKENI. CDR3 length equals 16 residues. Trimming removed 4 bases from V and 0 bases from J, with 15 bases in between. CDR3 coding DNA: TGTGCCAGCTCACGAATCAACACGGACCCTAACTATGGCTACACCTTC. Translation gives CASSRINTDPNYGYTF.

V gene TRBV27 combines with J gene TRBJ2-7; 9 bases are a match to TRBD1. With V trimmed by 0 bases and J by 3 bases, 3 bases remained unmatched. Germline V gene sequence: CDR1 MNHEY, CDR2 SMNVEV (reference sequence). CDR3 size: 15 residues. CDR3 region: CASSLSGQGLYEQYF. Here the CDR3 DNA reads TGTGCCAGCAGTTTATCGGGACAGGGTCTCTACGAGCAGTACTTC.